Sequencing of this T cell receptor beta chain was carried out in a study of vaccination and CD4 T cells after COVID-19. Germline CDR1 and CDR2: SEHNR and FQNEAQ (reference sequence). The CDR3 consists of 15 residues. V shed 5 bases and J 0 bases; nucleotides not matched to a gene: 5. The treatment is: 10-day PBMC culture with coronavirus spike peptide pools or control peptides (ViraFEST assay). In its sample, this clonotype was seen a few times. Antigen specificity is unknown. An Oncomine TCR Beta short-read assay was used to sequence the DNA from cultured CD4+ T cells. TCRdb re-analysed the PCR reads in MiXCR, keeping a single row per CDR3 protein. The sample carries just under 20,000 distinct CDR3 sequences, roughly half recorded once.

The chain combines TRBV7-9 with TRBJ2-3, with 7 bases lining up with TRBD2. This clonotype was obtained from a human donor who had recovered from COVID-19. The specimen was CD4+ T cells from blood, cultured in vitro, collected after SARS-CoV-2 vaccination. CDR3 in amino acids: CASSLSGISTDTQYF. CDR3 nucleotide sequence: TGTGCCAGCAGCCTCAGCGGGATCAGCACAGATACGCAGTATTTT.